This TCR beta chain is from a study of T cells after yellow fever vaccination. Study as a whole: Each low-cell-number fraction was prepared by means of SMART-Seq v4 Ultra Low Input.

Broader study findings: Highly abundant clonotypes carried over from the bulk population could end up in FACS-sorted repertoires as contaminants. A small proportion of clonotypes was detected in both the CD4 and CD8 compartments. Most clones from primary vaccination resurfaced after the booster (about 96% CD4, approximately 88% CD8).

TCRdb analysed the 5' RACE reads with MiXCR anew, one entry per CDR3 protein. The sample includes hundreds of thousands of distinct CDR3 sequences, about a sixth seen only once; the top ten take roughly 17%. Only a few counts were recorded for this clonotype. The antigen is not known. Per germline, CDR1 SGHVS and CDR2 FNYEAQ. CDR3 length equals 15 residues. Trimming removed 1 base from V and 8 bases from J; junction bases left unmatched: 10. The TCR sequence derives from a man younger than 35 who received the YFV17D yellow fever vaccine. The chain carries TRBV7-6 and TRBJ1-1, with 7 bases fitting TRBD1. The sample here was PBMCs, taken 5 to 6 days after the first yellow fever vaccination. CDR3 in amino acids: CASSLGVDRAYEAFF. The CDR3 DNA reads as TGTGCCAGCAGCTTAGGGGTAGACAGGGCATACGAAGCTTTCTTT.